The 6 T cell receptor beta chains given below trace back to one sample, sequenced in a study of T cell repertoires in cytomegalovirus infection. These receptors have no identified antigens. Using its own MiXCR run on the reads, TCRdb lists one record per CDR3 protein. Of 110,000 or so distinct CDR3 sequences listed, around 30% are singletons. The sample was CD8+ T cells from cultured PBMCs, taken from culture after CMV antigen stimulation. These receptors were taken from a human donor in good health (CMV status not recorded). Some clones in this sample may be carry-over from other donors' samples.

This clonotype was counted between two and nine times. The rearrangement joins TRBV6-5 to TRBJ1-2; TRBD1 matches at 7 bases. This CDR3 spans 13 amino acids. Trimming cost V 2 bases and J 7 bases; bases outside gene matches: 4. Germline V gene lookup returns CDR1 MNHEY and CDR2 SVGAGI. The CDR3 region is CASSYEGAGGYTF. Written as DNA, the CDR3 is TGTGCCAGCAGTTACGAGGGGGCAGGTGGCTACACCTTC.

The chain combines TRBV19 with TRBJ1-2; TRBD1 agrees at 9 bases. The CDR3 spans 12 residues. The germline gives CDR1 LNHDA, CDR2 SQIVND (reference sequence). V was pared by 10 bases and J by 8 bases, with 8 bases of the junction left unmatched. The CDR3 spells CATTGDRAGYTF. The CDR3 region has the DNA TGTGCCACCACCGGGGACAGGGCCGGCTACACCTTC.

This clonotype was found many times. V and J are TRBV7-8 and TRBJ2-7, with a tentative D call TRBD2 (6 bases). The germline V gene has CDR1 SGHVS and CDR2 FQNEAQ. The V end lost 0 bases, the J end lost 3 bases, and 18 bases lay between the germline ends. The CDR3 is 17 amino acids. The CDR3 DNA reads as TGTGCCAGCAGCTTAGCGGGTGGAGGGGCGAAGTTCTACGAGCAGTACTTC. Protein: CASSLAGGGAKFYEQYF.

The chain links TRBV24-1 to TRBJ2-7, with 7 positions matching TRBD1. J was trimmed by 3 bases and V by 3 bases; bases with no gene match: 10. CDR3 length: 16 residues. Germline CDR1 and CDR2: KGHDR and SFDVKD. The CDR3, as DNA: TGTGCCACCAGTGATCGCCGACAGGGCGGTAACTACGAGCAGTACTTC. The encoded protein is CATSDRRQGGNYEQYF.

This rearrangement joins TRBV7-9 to TRBJ2-3; 10 bases are shared with TRBD2. Trimming took 4 bases from V and 1 from J; bases not matched to a gene: 5. The CDR3 is 16 amino acids. Germline V gene data show CDR1 as SEHNR and CDR2 as FQNEAQ (reference sequence). CDR3: CASSSYLAGGTDTQYF. DNA for the CDR3: TGTGCCAGCAGCTCTTATCTAGCGGGGGGCACAGATACGCAGTATTTT.

This clonotype was found once. This chain links TRBV7-9 with TRBJ2-7; 8 nucleotides line up with TRBD2. Trimming took 4 bases from V and 2 from J; bases not matched to a gene: 13. The CDR3 runs 17 residues. The germline V gene encodes CDR1 SEHNR and CDR2 FQNEAQ (reference sequence). DNA for the CDR3: TGTGCCAGCAGCTCCCCCCACGGGGGGGCAGTTCCCTACGAGCAGTACTTC. This gives the protein CASSSPHGGAVPYEQYF.